These 5 T cell receptor beta chains originate from one sample sequenced in a study of cytomegalovirus exposure and HLA in healthy donors. Primers: 60 Vbeta forward and 13 Jbeta reverse. Profiled with immunoSEQ multiplex PCR; TCRdb holds only in-frame clones, not every one. There are 150,000 to 180,000 clones in the sample; roughly 80% occur only once, and 7.7% lies in the top ten. Material for sequencing was PBMCs. Every receptor here comes from a man aged 25 to 45 in good health and CMV-seropositive.

The sample holds one count of this clone. CDR3 sequence: CAWSVRSEQFF. The DNA of the CDR3 is TGTGCCTGGAGTGTAAGGAGTGAGCAGTTCTTC. The V call is TRBV30, the J call TRBJ2-1; D unresolved. This CDR3 has 11 amino acids. CDR1 is GTSNPN and CDR2 is SVGIG in the germline V gene (reference sequence). The germline V and J ends were trimmed by 0 bases and 9 bases, with 6 bases remaining between them.

This rearrangement joins TRBV30 to TRBJ2-7; TRBD2 is a possible D gene (5 bases). The CDR3 has 13 residues. CDR1 and CDR2 from the germline V gene are GTSNPN and SVGIG (reference sequence). V gave up 0 bases and J gave up 6 bases, with 12 bases separating them. The CDR3 sequence: CAWSVVPTSEQYF. DNA of the CDR3: TGTGCCTGGAGTGTAGTCCCCACTAGCGAGCAGTACTTC.

The chain recombines TRBV7-9 with TRBJ2-3, with TRBD2 matching over 13 bases. CDR1 is SEHNR and CDR2 is FQNEAQ in the germline V gene (reference sequence). This CDR3 region has 16 residues. Germline trimming cut 6 bases from V and 3 bases from J; bases unmatched to any gene: 6. In nucleotides, the CDR3 is TGTGCCAGCAGGGCCACTAGCGGGGGGGGGACAGATACGCAGTATTTT. Translating gives CASRATSGGGTDTQYF.

This clone was picked up one time. The genes are TRBV7-2 and TRBJ2-5, with 7 bases identical to TRBD2. Germline lookup yields CDR1 SGHTA and CDR2 FQGNSA. The CDR3 spans 16 residues. With 5 bases clipped from V and 1 base from J, the junction kept 10 bases outside the gene matches. CDR3 sequence (DNA): TGTGCCAGCAGCAGGATACCGGGACTAAGCCAAGAGACCCAGTACTTC. Amino acids: CASSRIPGLSQETQYF.

The gene calls are TRBV7-3 and TRBJ2-7, with D perhaps TRBD1 (6 bases). Trimming took off 2 bases at V and 4 bases at J, with 18 bases between the two ends. The CDR3 has 16 residues. Germline CDR1 reads SGHTA; CDR2 reads FQGTGA. This chain's CDR3 is CASSLGWGPGMYEQYF. CDR3 bases: TGTGCCAGCAGCTTAGGATGGGGGCCAGGGATGTACGAGCAGTACTTC.